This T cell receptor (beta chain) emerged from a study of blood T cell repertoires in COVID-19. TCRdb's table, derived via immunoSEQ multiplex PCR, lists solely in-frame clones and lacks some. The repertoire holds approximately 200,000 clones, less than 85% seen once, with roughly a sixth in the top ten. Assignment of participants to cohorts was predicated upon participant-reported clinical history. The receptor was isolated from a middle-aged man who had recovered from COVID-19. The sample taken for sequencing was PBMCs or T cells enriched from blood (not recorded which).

The DNA of the CDR3 is TGCGCCAGCAGACAGGGAACCTACGAGCAGTACTTC. Translating it yields CASRQGTYEQYF. The chain recombines TRBV5-1 with TRBJ2-7; D possibly corresponds to TRBD1 (6 bases). Trimming cost V 5 bases and J 2 bases, with 8 bases left between them. Germline V gene sequence: CDR1 SGHRS, CDR2 YFSETQ. The CDR3 runs to 12 residues.